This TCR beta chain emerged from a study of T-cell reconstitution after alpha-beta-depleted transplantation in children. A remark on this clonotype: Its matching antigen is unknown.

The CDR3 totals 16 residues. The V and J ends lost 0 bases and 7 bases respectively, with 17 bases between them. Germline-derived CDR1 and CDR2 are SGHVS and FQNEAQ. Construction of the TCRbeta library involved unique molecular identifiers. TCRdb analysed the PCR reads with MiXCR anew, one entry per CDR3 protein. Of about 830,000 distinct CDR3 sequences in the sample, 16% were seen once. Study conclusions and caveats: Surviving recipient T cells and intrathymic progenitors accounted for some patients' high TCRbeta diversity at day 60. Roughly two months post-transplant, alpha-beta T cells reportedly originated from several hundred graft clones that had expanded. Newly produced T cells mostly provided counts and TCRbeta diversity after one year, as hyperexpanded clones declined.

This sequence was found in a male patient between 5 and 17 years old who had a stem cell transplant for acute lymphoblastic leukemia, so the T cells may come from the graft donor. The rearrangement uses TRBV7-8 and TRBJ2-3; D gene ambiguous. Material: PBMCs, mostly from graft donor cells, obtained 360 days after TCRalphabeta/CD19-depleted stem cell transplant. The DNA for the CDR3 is TGTGCCAGCAGCTTAGCGCGTGTTGGTTTAATGAATACGCAGTATTTT. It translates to CASSLARVGLMNTQYF.